The TCR beta chain described here comes from a study of vaccination and CD4 T cells after COVID-19. Cultured CD4+ T-cell DNA underwent Oncomine TCR Beta short-read sequencing. In this case, cultured CD4+ T cells provided the extracted genomic DNA. TCRdb used MiXCR to reprocess the PCR reads, holding one entry per CDR3 protein. The table has thousands of distinct CDR3 sequences, about 70% seen once. Points on this clonotype: Its antigen is undetermined.

Germline values: CDR1 MNHNS, CDR2 SASEGT. This CDR3 has 10 residues. V lost 10 bases and J lost 4, with 7 bases in between. Treatment specified: roughly 11-day PBMC culture with coronavirus spike peptide pools or control peptides (ViraFEST assay). After about eleven days of culture, CD4+ T cells were negatively selected. The material was CD4+ T cells from blood, cultured in vitro, obtained before SARS-CoV-2 vaccination. The chain uses TRBV6-1 and TRBJ1-2; D gene uncertain. The receptor comes from a human donor who had recovered from COVID-19. CDR3 residues: CAKAAYGYTF. The CDR3 coding sequence is TGTGCCAAGGCAGCCTATGGCTACACCTTC.